This TCR beta chain is drawn from a study of breast tumors, draining lymph nodes, adjacent tissues. Study-wide points: Tumor repertoires ranked between lymph nodes and nontumor tissue in diversity, with V and J gene preferences. Most tumor T cells seemingly derive from lymph node, then expand in tumor.

CDR3 size: 11 residues. V was clipped by 5 bases and J by 4 bases, with 9 bases between them. CDR1 is DFQATT and CDR2 is SNEGSKA in the germline V gene (reference sequence). Axillary draining lymph nodes of breast cancer patients supplied the node samples. This clonotype was detected many times. No antigen is known for it. One entry per CDR3 protein, called by TCRdb with MiXCR from the multiplex PCR reads. The sample lists about 230,000 distinct CDR3 sequences; roughly 32% were seen once. The rearrangement joins TRBV20-1 to TRBJ2-7; perhaps TRBD1 as D (5 bases). The specimen was axillary lymph node tissue. The origin of this receptor is a female donor with breast cancer. Some clones in this sample may be carry-over from other donors' samples. CDR3 protein: CSALTDYEQYF. CDR3 nucleotide sequence: TGCAGTGCTTTGACAGATTACGAGCAGTACTTC.